These T cell receptor beta chains were read from a single sample in a study of Ad26.COV2.S vaccination and SARS-CoV-2 variants. Profiled with immunoSEQ multiplex PCR; TCRdb holds only in-frame clones, not every one. The table has about 350,000 clones, about 87% seen once. The specimen comprised peripheral blood, sampled in a trial of Ad26.COV2.S vaccine versus placebo. The receptors here all came from a person between 18 and 65 years old who received the Ad26.COV2.S COVID-19 vaccine or a placebo. CDR3s include the opening cysteine and the closing phenylalanine or tryptophan. Each record gives: V gene, D gene, CDR3 length, J gene, clone size, CDR3 DNA, CDR3 protein. D genes are given only for firm matches. A clone size is listed for some rows: how often the clone was seen (once, few, many), or a class if it is expanded.

>TRBV11-3|TRBD2|16|TRBJ2-1|NA
TGTGCCAGCAGCTTACTAGCGGGAGTGGGAATAAATGAGCAGTTCTTC
CASSLLAGVGINEQFF
>TRBV7-9|TRBD1|14|TRBJ2-1|NA
TGTGCCAGCAGCTTGTCGGACAGGGTGAATGAGCAGTTCTTC
CASSLSDRVNEQFF
>TRBV27|TRBD1|18|TRBJ1-6|NA
TGTGCCAGCAGACGGACCGCCCTAGGGAATCCAGGGGGATCACCCCTCCACTTT
CASRRTALGNPGGSPLHF
>TRBV7-6|NA|18|TRBJ1-1|NA
TGTGCCAGCAGCTTAGCGATGAGGGACGGGGGTAAGAACACTGAAGCTTTCTTT
CASSLAMRDGGKNTEAFF
>TRBV5-1|TRBD1|14|TRBJ2-7|NA
TGCGCCAGCAGCTACGGGACAGGGCTCAACGAGCAGTACTTC
CASSYGTGLNEQYF
>TRBV6-5|TRBD1|14|TRBJ2-3|NA
TGTGCCAGCACCTTGGACAGGGTAACAGATACGCAGTATTTT
CASTLDRVTDTQYF
>TRBV5-5|NA|16|TRBJ2-2|NA
TGTGCCAGCAGCTTGTGGTCCCTTGGGACGGTCGGGGAGCTGTTTTTT
CASSLWSLGTVGELFF
>TRBV28|NA|11|TRBJ1-5|NA
TGTGCCAGCAGTAACAGGAGGGTTGAACATTTT
CASSNRRVEHF
>TRBV12-3/TRBV12-4|NA|12|TRBJ2-3|NA
TGTGCCAGCAGCCCTCTGGCAGATACGCAGTATTTT
CASSPLADTQYF
>TRBV3-1/TRBV3-2|NA|12|TRBJ1-1|NA
TGTGCCAGCAAAAACGTCCGCACTGAAGCTTTCTTT
CASKNVRTEAFF
>TRBV2|NA|15|TRBJ1-1|NA
TGTGCCAGCAGTGAAGTGGGGGGTATGAACACTGAAGCTTTCTTT
CASSEVGGMNTEAFF
>TRBV30|NA|16|TRBJ2-3|few
TGTGCCTGGAGTGAGTCCCGGGGGGCCTCATCCGATACGCAGTATTTT
CAWSESRGASSDTQYF
>TRBV29-1|NA|13|TRBJ1-4|NA
TGCAGCGGCTTAGGGTTGAATAATGAAAAACTGTTTTTT
CSGLGLNNEKLFF
>TRBV6-5|NA|13|TRBJ1-5|NA
TGTGCCAGCAGCTTGACAGATAATCAGCCCCAGCATTTT
CASSLTDNQPQHF
>TRBV7-2|NA|16|TRBJ2-1|NA
TGTGCCAGCAGCTTAGGGGGGAATGGTGGGTACAATGAGCAGTTCTTC
CASSLGGNGGYNEQFF
>TRBV20-1|NA|11|TRBJ2-5|NA
TGCAGTGCTGGTGGAAAAGAGACCCAGTACTTC
CSAGGKETQYF
>TRBV28|TRBD2|14|TRBJ2-5|NA
TGTGCCAGCAGTCTGGCGGGGGTTCAAGAGACCCAGTACTTC
CASSLAGVQETQYF
>TRBV6-2/TRBV6-3|NA|20|TRBJ2-3|NA
TGTGCCAGCAGTTCACACCCTCGGAGACACCTCGTTTCGATCACAGATACGCAGTATTTT
CASSSHPRRHLVSITDTQYF
>TRBV19|NA|15|TRBJ1-3|NA
TGTGCCAGTAGTATAGGAGTCAGCTCTGGAAACACCATATATTTT
CASSIGVSSGNTIYF
>TRBV4-1|NA|14|TRBJ1-5|NA
TGCGCCAGCAGCCAGGGGAGGCAGGGTCAGCCCCAGCATTTT
CASSQGRQGQPQHF
>TRBV9|NA|13|TRBJ2-3|once
TGTGCCAGCAGCGTAGCGGGAACAGATACGCAGTATTTT
CASSVAGTDTQYF
>TRBV19|NA|13|TRBJ2-1|few
TGTGCCAGTAGCCGGACAGAGGACAATGAGCAGTTCTTC
CASSRTEDNEQFF
>TRBV28|NA|13|TRBJ2-7|NA
TGTGCCAGCAGTTTAAATAAGAGAGGGGAGCAGTACTTC
CASSLNKRGEQYF
>TRBV23-1|NA|17|TRBJ1-5|NA
TGCGCCAGCAGTCAATCCGGGCAGGGCGACGGCAATCAGCCCCAGCATTTT
CASSQSGQGDGNQPQHF
>TRBV14|NA|16|TRBJ1-6|NA
TGTGCCAGCAGCCAAGTAGGGTTATCGAGGTATTCACCCCTCCACTTT
CASSQVGLSRYSPLHF
>TRBV30|NA|12|TRBJ1-1|NA
TGTGCCTACGGCCTAACAGGGACTGAAGCTTTCTTT
CAYGLTGTEAFF
>TRBV6-2/TRBV6-3|NA|11|TRBJ1-2|NA
TGTGCCAGCAGTCGGAGAGACGGCTACACCTTC
CASSRRDGYTF
>TRBV19|NA|15|TRBJ2-7|NA
TGTGCCAGCAAAGAGGGGGTTGTTAGCTCTTACGAGCAGTACTTC
CASKEGVVSSYEQYF
>TRBV7-9|NA|17|TRBJ2-5|NA
TGTGCCAGCAGCCCGAAGCTCCGGCGGCTAGAGGGCGAGACCCAGTACTTC
CASSPKLRRLEGETQYF
>TRBV6-2/TRBV6-3|NA|12|TRBJ2-1|NA
TGTGCCAGCAGCGACCCGAGGGGCGACAAGTTCTTC
CASSDPRGDKFF
>TRBV5-1|NA|13|TRBJ1-2|NA
TGCGCCAGCACCATGGGACGGTCCGGTAGCTACACCTTC
CASTMGRSGSYTF
>TRBV7-6|NA|16|TRBJ2-2|NA
TGTGCCAGCACCCTAAGAAGGGGCTTTGGTGACGGGGAGCTGTTTTTT
CASTLRRGFGDGELFF
>TRBV7-6|NA|14|TRBJ2-1|NA
TGTGCCAGCAGCTTAGCTGACAGATACAATGAGCAGTTCTTC
CASSLADRYNEQFF
>TRBV6-1|NA|13|TRBJ1-1|NA
TGTGCCAGCAGTGAGGGCGGGTATGTTGAAGCTTTCTTT
CASSEGGYVEAFF
>TRBV3-1/TRBV3-2|NA|12|TRBJ2-7|NA
TGTGCCAGCAGTCCCAGCTCCTACGAGCAGTACTTC
CASSPSSYEQYF
>TRBV30|NA|14|TRBJ2-2|NA
TGTGCCTGGAGTGTACGACAGGCCACCGGGGAGCTGTTTTTT
CAWSVRQATGELFF
>TRBV29-1|TRBD2|15|TRBJ2-1|NA
TGCAGCGTTGTCGTTTTTGCGGGAGGGTACAATGAGCAGTTCTTC
CSVVVFAGGYNEQFF
>TRBV15|TRBD1|16|TRBJ1-4|NA
TGTGCCACCAGCAGTCGAACAGGGGTATCTAATGAAAAACTGTTTTTT
CATSSRTGVSNEKLFF
>TRBV19|NA|16|TRBJ2-2|once
TGTGCCAGTAGTATCGGGCTTCCTCGGGACACCGGGGAGCTGTTTTTT
CASSIGLPRDTGELFF
>TRBV10-3|NA|15|TRBJ1-4|NA
TGTGCCATCAGTGAGTCGAACGGCCTGAGCGAAAAACTGTTTTTT
CAISESNGLSEKLFF
>TRBV11-2|NA|12|TRBJ1-6|NA
TGTGCCAGCAGCTTAGGGAATTCACCCCTCCACTTT
CASSLGNSPLHF
>TRBV27|NA|14|TRBJ2-7|NA
TGTGCCAGCAGTTTATCGGCGGATCGGATCGAGCAGTACTTC
CASSLSADRIEQYF
>TRBV14|TRBD1|14|TRBJ1-1|NA
TGTGCCAGCAGCCAAGAGACAGGGATCGCTGAAGCTTTCTTT
CASSQETGIAEAFF
>TRBV7-3|NA|14|TRBJ2-3|NA
TGTGCCAGCAGCCCCCCGGGATTCACAGATACGCAGTATTTT
CASSPPGFTDTQYF
>TRBV7-9|NA|19|TRBJ1-6|NA
TGTGCCAGCAGCTTAAGTGCCGGGATGAGGAGTGGGCCTAATTCACCCCTCCACTTT
CASSLSAGMRSGPNSPLHF
>TRBV7-2|NA|14|TRBJ1-1|NA
TGTGCCAGCAGCTTAGGCCTCCAGAGTTCTCAAGCTTTCTTT
CASSLGLQSSQAFF
>TRBV28|TRBD1|15|TRBJ2-5|NA
TGTGCCAGCAGTTTCGGGACAGGGGGCTCAGAGACCCAGTACTTC
CASSFGTGGSETQYF
>TRBV9|TRBD2|19|TRBJ2-2|NA
TGTGCCAGCAGCTTGGGACTAGCGGGCTCTCTCGCGAACACCGGGGAGCTGTTTTTT
CASSLGLAGSLANTGELFF